Presented here are 22 T cell receptor beta chains from one specimen sequenced in a study of cytomegalovirus exposure and HLA in healthy donors. PCR was performed using 60 Vbeta and 13 Jbeta primers. Data came from immunoSEQ multiplex PCR; TCRdb stores just in-frame clones and leaves some out. The sample lists some 150,000 clones; around 80% were seen once. Sample: PBMCs. The source of these receptors is a man between 25 and 39 years old in good health and CMV-seropositive.

The chain links TRBV21-1 to TRBJ1-1; the table's D call, TRBD1, has no DNA check behind it. TRBV21-1 is termed a pseudogene. The CDR3 runs to 13 residues. This CDR3 reads CASWTGGDTEAFF. CDR3 DNA: TGTGCCAGCTGGACAGGCGGGGACACTGAAGCTTTCTTT.

This chain links TRBV28 with TRBJ2-3; tentative D call: TRBD1 (6 bases). The CDR3 runs to 13 residues. CDR1 is MDHEN and CDR2 is SYDVKM in the germline V gene. The V end lost 10 bases, the J end lost 4 bases, and 15 bases lay between the germline ends. The DNA of the CDR3 is TGTGCCACCACGACAGGAAAATCAGATACGCAGTATTTT. This sequence encodes CATTTGKSDTQYF.

On this clone: In the same sample, other DNA sequences code for this CDR3. The chain has TRBV6-5 and TRBJ1-1; D may be TRBD1 (5 bases). The CDR3 has 13 residues. Germline V gene data show CDR1 as MNHEY and CDR2 as SVGAGI. The ends were cut back, 6 bases at V and 4 bases at J, with 12 bases in the middle. The CDR3 DNA reads TGTGCCAGCAGCCGCCAGGGAGGCACTGAAGCTTTCTTT. It specifies CASSRQGGTEAFF.

The chain has TRBV15 and TRBJ1-2; D is ambiguous. Trimming removed 0 bases at V and 4 bases at J, with 12 bases between. The germline gives CDR1 LNHNV, CDR2 YYDKDF (reference sequence). The CDR3 is 15 amino acids. The CDR3 spells CATSRDSKERYGYTF. CDR3 bases: TGTGCCACCAGCAGAGATAGTAAGGAGCGCTATGGCTACACCTTC.

The chain has TRBV6-1 and TRBJ2-7, with 8 bases identical to TRBD2. This CDR3 spans 14 amino acids. J lost 2 bases, V lost 3 bases, and 3 bases had no gene match. CDR1 is MNHNS and CDR2 is SASEGT in the germline V gene. The DNA of the CDR3 is TGTGCCAGCAGTGATACGGGAGGGCCCTACGAGCAGTACTTC. This translates into CASSDTGGPYEQYF.

The chain links TRBV7-2 to TRBJ2-5; perhaps TRBD1 as D (5 bases). Judging by the DNA end, TRBJ2-7 fits better; the J call may be wrong. The CDR3 has 14 residues. Germline V CDR1 and CDR2: SGHTA, FQGNSA. The CDR3 DNA reads as TGTGCCAGCAGCTTACAGGGTAGCTCCTACGAGCAGTACTTC. This sequence encodes CASSLQGSSYEQYF.

The J gene is TRBJ1-5, the V gene TRBV4-1; D is uncertain. Germline CDR1 reads MGHRA; CDR2 reads YSYEKL. V was shortened by 1 base and J by 2 bases, with 15 bases between the two germline ends. CDR3 length: 17 residues. The DNA of the CDR3 is TGCGCCAGCAGCCAAGCTCGGCGCGGGAGCGGCAATCAGCCCCAGCATTTT. It codes for CASSQARRGSGNQPQHF.

V usage is TRBV27 and J usage is TRBJ2-3, with D hard to call. Per the germline V gene, CDR1 is MNHEY and CDR2 is SMNVEV (reference sequence). This CDR3 has 12 residues. Trimming left V 5 bases short and J 4 bases short, with 7 bases between. CDR3 coding DNA: TGTGCCAGCAGTCCCTCCGCAGATACGCAGTATTTT. It encodes CASSPSADTQYF.

This chain joins TRBV9 and TRBJ2-1; maybe TRBD2 (5 bases). Germline CDR1 SGDLS, CDR2 YYNGEE. The CDR3 spans 20 residues. Between the trimmed V and J ends, which lost 0 bases and 8 bases, there was a span of 30 bases. CDR3 residues: CASSVAHYGVDYLNGDEQFF. The CDR3 DNA reads as TGTGCCAGCAGCGTAGCCCACTACGGGGTCGACTACCTTAATGGAGATGAGCAGTTCTTC.

The chain couples TRBV5-1 to TRBJ2-2; D is possibly TRBD2 (6 bases). Germline CDR1 SGHRS, CDR2 YFSETQ. V was cut by 2 bases and J by 7 bases, with 12 bases left in between. The CDR3 covers 14 residues. This chain's CDR3 is CASSLTRRGGELFF. The CDR3 coding sequence is TGCGCCAGCAGCTTAACTAGGCGGGGCGGGGAGCTGTTTTTT. Using reference TRBV5-1 and TRBJ2-2 for the parts outside the CDR3, the full variable domain is KAGVTQTPRYLIKTRGQQVTLSCSPISGHRSVSWYQQTPGQGLQFLFEYFSETQRNKGNFPGRFSGRQFSNSRSEMNVSTLELGDSALYLCASSLTRRGGELFFGEGSRLTVL.

V gene TRBV19 combines with J gene TRBJ2-7; TRBD1 might be the D (6 bases). V was clipped by 2 bases and J by 2 bases, with 10 bases between them. The CDR3 covers 14 residues. Germline CDR1 LNHDA, CDR2 SQIVND (reference sequence). For the CDR3, the DNA is TGTGCCAGTAGTATAACAGGGCGCGCCTACGAGCAGTACTTC. It encodes CASSITGRAYEQYF.

This sequence joins TRBV28 and TRBJ2-1, with 8 bases identical to TRBD2. The CDR3 is made up of 16 amino acids. Germline-derived CDR1 and CDR2 are MDHEN and SYDVKM. J gave up 3 bases and V 3 bases, and 7 bases lay outside the gene matches. CDR3 sequence (DNA): TGTGCCAGCAGTTTTAGCCGGGAGGGCCGCTACAATGAGCAGTTCTTC. Translating it yields CASSFSREGRYNEQFF.

This clone was seen more than once but under ten times. The rearrangement uses TRBV6-4 and TRBJ2-1; TRBD2 agrees at 9 bases. CDR3 size: 17 residues. Germline CDR1 and CDR2: MRHNA and SNTAGT. With 3 bases clipped from V and 8 bases from J, the junction kept 14 bases outside the gene matches. CDR3 nucleotide sequence: TGTGCCAGCAGTGAATTGCCCGGCGCTAGCGGGGAGGATGAGCAGTTCTTC. It yields the protein CASSELPGASGEDEQFF.

The chain recombines TRBV19 with TRBJ2-7; weak D call: TRBD1 (5 bases). Trimming shortened V by 3 bases and J by 3 bases, and 9 bases separated the two germline ends. Germline V lookup: CDR1 LNHDA, CDR2 SQIVND (reference sequence). CDR3 length: 13 amino acids. The CDR3 loop reads CASSISDSYEQYF. CDR3 bases: TGTGCCAGTAGTATCTCCGACAGCTACGAGCAGTACTTC.

The chain couples TRBV6-1 to TRBJ1-5; possible D gene TRBD1, 6 bases. The CDR3 is 14 amino acids. Germline V gene data show CDR1 as MNHNS and CDR2 as SASEGT. The V and J ends lost 3 bases and 2 bases respectively, with 8 bases between them. CDR3 sequence reads: CASSDRGGNQPQHF. In nucleotides, the CDR3 is TGTGCCAGCAGTGACAGGGGAGGCAATCAGCCCCAGCATTTT.

V gene TRBV7-2 combines with J gene TRBJ2-5, with D tentatively TRBD1 (6 bases). Germline V lookup: CDR1 SGHTA, CDR2 FQGNSA. Trimming took 6 bases from V and 5 from J, leaving 19 bases between them. The CDR3 extends over 15 amino acids. The CDR3 is CASSPAVTGSETQYF. CDR3 nucleotide sequence: TGTGCCAGCAGTCCAGCGGTGACAGGCAGCGAGACCCAGTACTTC.

This chain connects TRBV5-6 to TRBJ1-5; a possible D gene is TRBD1 (6 bases). The CDR3 consists of 16 residues. CDR1 is SGHDT and CDR2 is YYEEEE in the germline V gene. V was trimmed by 2 bases and J by 2 bases, leaving 14 bases between them. CDR3 loop: CASSFGGLGGNQPQHF. CDR3 bases: TGTGCCAGCAGCTTCGGGGGGCTTGGTGGCAATCAGCCCCAGCATTTT.

This chain links TRBV18 with TRBJ2-3; possible D gene TRBD1, 5 bases. The CDR3 runs to 13 residues. Per the germline V gene, CDR1 is KGHSH and CDR2 is LQKENI. Trimming took 3 bases from V and 6 from J, leaving 10 bases between them. The CDR3 nucleotides are TGTGCCAGCTCACCGGCATGGGGCGATACGCAGTATTTT. This encodes CASSPAWGDTQYF.

This clone was counted a few times. The chain combines TRBV4-3 with TRBJ2-1, with TRBD2 as a possible D gene (6 bases). Trimming pared 1 base from V and 9 bases from J, leaving 16 bases between. The CDR3 extends over 15 amino acids. Germline CDR1 LGHNA, CDR2 YSLEER. CDR3 nucleotide sequence: TGCGCCAGCAGCCAAGCCGGGACTGGGCGAATTGAGCAGTTCTTC. This translates into CASSQAGTGRIEQFF.

This clone was detected only a few times. The rearrangement uses TRBV29-1 and TRBJ2-5; 11 bases match TRBD2. CDR1 and CDR2 (germline): SQVTM, ANQGSEA. The length of the CDR3 is 18 residues. J was trimmed by 11 bases and V by 6 bases; bases with no gene match: 26. The CDR3 DNA reads TGCAGCGTCATCCCTTACCCGGGACTAGCGGAAATCCCACCTACTCAGTACTTC. Protein: CSVIPYPGLAEIPPTQYF.

This chain connects TRBV29-1 to TRBJ2-7; TRBD1 matches at 9 bases. J lost 3 bases, V lost 4 bases, and 4 bases had no gene match. Per the germline V gene, CDR1 is SQVTM and CDR2 is ANQGSEA. The CDR3 consists of 13 residues. The CDR3 reads CSVAGQGLYEQYF. CDR3 sequence (DNA): TGCAGCGTTGCGGGACAGGGTCTCTACGAGCAGTACTTC.

The chain couples TRBV7-2 to TRBJ2-2, with 7 nucleotides matching TRBD1. Per the germline V gene, CDR1 is SGHTA and CDR2 is FQGNSA. There are 11 residues in the CDR3. V gave up 5 bases and J gave up 14 bases; unmatched junction bases: 5. The CDR3 DNA is TGTGCCAGCAGCCTCCACAGGGGACTGTTTTTT. This sequence encodes CASSLHRGLFF.